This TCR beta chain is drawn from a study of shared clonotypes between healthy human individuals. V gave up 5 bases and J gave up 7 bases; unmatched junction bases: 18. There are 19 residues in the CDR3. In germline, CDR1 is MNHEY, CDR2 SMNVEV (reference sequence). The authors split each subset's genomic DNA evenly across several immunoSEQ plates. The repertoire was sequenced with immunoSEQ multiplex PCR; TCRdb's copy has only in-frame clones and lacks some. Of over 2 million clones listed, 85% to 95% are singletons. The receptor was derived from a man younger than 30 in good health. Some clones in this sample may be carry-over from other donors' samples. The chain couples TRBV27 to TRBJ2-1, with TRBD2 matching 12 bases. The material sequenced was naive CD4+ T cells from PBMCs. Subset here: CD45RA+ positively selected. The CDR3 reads CASSINRGVLAGGPNEQFF. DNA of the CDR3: TGTGCCAGCAGTATCAACAGGGGGGTGCTAGCGGGAGGGCCAAATGAGCAGTTCTTC.